A single sample gave rise to the 2 T cell receptor beta chains below, sequenced in a study of cytomegalovirus exposure and HLA in healthy donors. PCR employed 60 Vbeta and 13 Jbeta primers. Assay used: immunoSEQ multiplex PCR; TCRdb lists only in-frame clones, some missing. The table includes under 200,000 clones, roughly 79% detected once. The source material was PBMCs. These receptors all stem from a man aged 25-40 years in good health and CMV-seronegative.

A word on this clone: This sample also contains other DNA sequences that code for the same CDR3. In DNA form, the CDR3 reads TGTGCCAGCAGCTTAGCCGGGAACACTGAAGCTTTCTTT. Amino acids: CASSLAGNTEAFF. The chain joins TRBV7-9 to TRBJ1-1; no clear D gene. The CDR3 runs 13 residues. Per the germline V gene, CDR1 is SEHNR and CDR2 is FQNEAQ (reference sequence). Deletions cut 0 bases from V and 1 base from J, with 3 bases between.

The CDR3 spells CASGLRQTYEQYF. The CDR3 DNA reads TGTGCCAGCGGCCTTCGACAGACCTACGAGCAGTACTTC. V gene TRBV6-5 combines with J gene TRBJ2-7; D possibly corresponds to TRBD1 (5 bases). V lost 8 bases and J lost 2, with 13 bases in between. There are 13 residues in the CDR3. Germline CDR1 is MNHEY and CDR2 is SVGAGI.